The 7 T cell receptor beta chains reported below all come from one sample, sequenced in a study of T cell responses to AZD1222 COVID-19 vaccine (dated by TCRdb to the early 2020s). The time point label here, explained by the study, means: about 28 days (+/-7) after the second vaccine dose. The protocol used for the library was the immunoSEQ multiplex PCR assay. TCRdb's version of the immuneACCESS table is confined to in-frame rearrangements and falls short of the full clone set. An unresolved V gene accounts for under half of the shortfall where checked; the remainder is of unknown origin. Counted in this sample were 120,000 to 150,000 clones; roughly 92% of them appeared once. The ten largest clones take up approximately 3.8% of the sample. The sample here was peripheral blood, taken 28 days after the second AZD1222 dose. The receptors were sampled from an adult who received the AZD1222 COVID-19 vaccine.

This sequence joins TRBV2 and TRBJ2-1, with D perhaps matching TRBD1 or TRBD2 (6 bases each). From germline, CDR1 is SNHLY and CDR2 FYNNEI. Trimming pared 11 bases from V and 2 bases from J, leaving 16 bases between. This CDR3 has 14 residues. Here the CDR3 reads CALPGRTAYNEQFF. The CDR3 nucleotides read TGTGCCCTGCCGGGGAGGACAGCCTACAATGAGCAGTTCTTC.

The chain uses TRBV16 and TRBJ1-2; D ambiguous. CDR1 is KGHSY and CDR2 is FQNENV in the germline V gene. Trimming removed 0 bases from V and 2 bases from J, with 7 bases in between. The CDR3 extends over 14 amino acids. The CDR3 spells CASSQSAINYGYTF. The DNA for the CDR3 is TGTGCCAGCAGCCAATCAGCGATAAACTATGGCTACACCTTC.

The genes are TRBV7-9 and TRBJ2-7; possible D gene TRBD1, 6 bases. The length of the CDR3 is 14 residues. V was clipped by 1 base and J by 7 bases, with 14 bases between them. Per the germline V gene, CDR1 is SEHNR and CDR2 is FQNEAQ (reference sequence). CDR3 bases: TGTGCCAGCAGCTTAGAGACAGGCAAGAGGGAGCAGTACTTC. This gives the protein CASSLETGKREQYF. Supplemented by reference TRBV7-9 and TRBJ2-7, the full variable domain reads DTGVSQNPRHKITKRGQNVTFRCDPISEHNRLYWYRQTLGQGPEFLTYFQNEAQLEKSRLLSDRFSAERPKGSFSTLEIQRTEQGDSAMYLCASSLETGKREQYFGPGTRLTVT.

CDR3 residues: CASSYSRGVGIQYF. The DNA for the CDR3 is TGTGCCAGCAGTTACTCGAGAGGGGTAGGCATTCAGTACTTC. The chain couples TRBV6-5 to TRBJ2-4; D tentatively reads TRBD1 or TRBD2 (5 bases each). V was trimmed by 0 bases and J by 9 bases, leaving 12 bases between them. Germline assignment: CDR1 MNHEY and CDR2 SVGAGI. The CDR3 extends over 14 amino acids.

This clone was recorded once. Germline and junction disagree at one end, which may indicate a read error. This chain joins TRBV4-3 and TRBJ2-3; D tentatively reads TRBD1 or TRBD2 (6 bases each). Germline CDR1 reads LGHNA; CDR2 reads YSLEER. The CDR3 length is 18 residues. The CDR3 nucleotides are TGCGCCCGCAGCCCCCGAGGGGGGACCCACCCAAACACAGATACGCAGTATTTT. Its protein product is CARSPRGGTHPNTDTQYF.

The chain couples TRBV7-8 to TRBJ1-1, with D hard to call. The CDR3 contains 11 residues. Trimming pared 8 bases from V and 4 bases from J, leaving 8 bases between. Looked up from germline, CDR1 is SGHVS and CDR2 is FQNEAQ. The CDR3 DNA sequence: TGTGCCAGCCACGGCGGCACTGAAGCTTTCTTT. This translates into CASHGGTEAFF. The whole variable domain, remainder taken from reference TRBV7-8 and TRBJ1-1, is GAGVSQSPRYKVAKRGQDVALRCDPISGHVSLFWYQQALGQGPEFLTYFQNEAQLDKSGLPSDRFFAERPEGSVSTLKIQRTQQEDSAVYLCASHGGTEAFFGQGTRLTVV.

CDR3 sequence: CASTGEHSGNTIYF. The CDR3 DNA reads as TGTGCCTCGACAGGGGAGCACTCTGGAAACACCATATATTTT. This chain uses TRBV10-3 with TRBJ1-3, with TRBD1 matching over 8 bases. Germline CDR1 reads ENHRY; CDR2 reads SYGVKD. V lost 11 bases to trimming and J lost 0 bases; unmatched junction nucleotides: 6. The CDR3 is 14 amino acids.